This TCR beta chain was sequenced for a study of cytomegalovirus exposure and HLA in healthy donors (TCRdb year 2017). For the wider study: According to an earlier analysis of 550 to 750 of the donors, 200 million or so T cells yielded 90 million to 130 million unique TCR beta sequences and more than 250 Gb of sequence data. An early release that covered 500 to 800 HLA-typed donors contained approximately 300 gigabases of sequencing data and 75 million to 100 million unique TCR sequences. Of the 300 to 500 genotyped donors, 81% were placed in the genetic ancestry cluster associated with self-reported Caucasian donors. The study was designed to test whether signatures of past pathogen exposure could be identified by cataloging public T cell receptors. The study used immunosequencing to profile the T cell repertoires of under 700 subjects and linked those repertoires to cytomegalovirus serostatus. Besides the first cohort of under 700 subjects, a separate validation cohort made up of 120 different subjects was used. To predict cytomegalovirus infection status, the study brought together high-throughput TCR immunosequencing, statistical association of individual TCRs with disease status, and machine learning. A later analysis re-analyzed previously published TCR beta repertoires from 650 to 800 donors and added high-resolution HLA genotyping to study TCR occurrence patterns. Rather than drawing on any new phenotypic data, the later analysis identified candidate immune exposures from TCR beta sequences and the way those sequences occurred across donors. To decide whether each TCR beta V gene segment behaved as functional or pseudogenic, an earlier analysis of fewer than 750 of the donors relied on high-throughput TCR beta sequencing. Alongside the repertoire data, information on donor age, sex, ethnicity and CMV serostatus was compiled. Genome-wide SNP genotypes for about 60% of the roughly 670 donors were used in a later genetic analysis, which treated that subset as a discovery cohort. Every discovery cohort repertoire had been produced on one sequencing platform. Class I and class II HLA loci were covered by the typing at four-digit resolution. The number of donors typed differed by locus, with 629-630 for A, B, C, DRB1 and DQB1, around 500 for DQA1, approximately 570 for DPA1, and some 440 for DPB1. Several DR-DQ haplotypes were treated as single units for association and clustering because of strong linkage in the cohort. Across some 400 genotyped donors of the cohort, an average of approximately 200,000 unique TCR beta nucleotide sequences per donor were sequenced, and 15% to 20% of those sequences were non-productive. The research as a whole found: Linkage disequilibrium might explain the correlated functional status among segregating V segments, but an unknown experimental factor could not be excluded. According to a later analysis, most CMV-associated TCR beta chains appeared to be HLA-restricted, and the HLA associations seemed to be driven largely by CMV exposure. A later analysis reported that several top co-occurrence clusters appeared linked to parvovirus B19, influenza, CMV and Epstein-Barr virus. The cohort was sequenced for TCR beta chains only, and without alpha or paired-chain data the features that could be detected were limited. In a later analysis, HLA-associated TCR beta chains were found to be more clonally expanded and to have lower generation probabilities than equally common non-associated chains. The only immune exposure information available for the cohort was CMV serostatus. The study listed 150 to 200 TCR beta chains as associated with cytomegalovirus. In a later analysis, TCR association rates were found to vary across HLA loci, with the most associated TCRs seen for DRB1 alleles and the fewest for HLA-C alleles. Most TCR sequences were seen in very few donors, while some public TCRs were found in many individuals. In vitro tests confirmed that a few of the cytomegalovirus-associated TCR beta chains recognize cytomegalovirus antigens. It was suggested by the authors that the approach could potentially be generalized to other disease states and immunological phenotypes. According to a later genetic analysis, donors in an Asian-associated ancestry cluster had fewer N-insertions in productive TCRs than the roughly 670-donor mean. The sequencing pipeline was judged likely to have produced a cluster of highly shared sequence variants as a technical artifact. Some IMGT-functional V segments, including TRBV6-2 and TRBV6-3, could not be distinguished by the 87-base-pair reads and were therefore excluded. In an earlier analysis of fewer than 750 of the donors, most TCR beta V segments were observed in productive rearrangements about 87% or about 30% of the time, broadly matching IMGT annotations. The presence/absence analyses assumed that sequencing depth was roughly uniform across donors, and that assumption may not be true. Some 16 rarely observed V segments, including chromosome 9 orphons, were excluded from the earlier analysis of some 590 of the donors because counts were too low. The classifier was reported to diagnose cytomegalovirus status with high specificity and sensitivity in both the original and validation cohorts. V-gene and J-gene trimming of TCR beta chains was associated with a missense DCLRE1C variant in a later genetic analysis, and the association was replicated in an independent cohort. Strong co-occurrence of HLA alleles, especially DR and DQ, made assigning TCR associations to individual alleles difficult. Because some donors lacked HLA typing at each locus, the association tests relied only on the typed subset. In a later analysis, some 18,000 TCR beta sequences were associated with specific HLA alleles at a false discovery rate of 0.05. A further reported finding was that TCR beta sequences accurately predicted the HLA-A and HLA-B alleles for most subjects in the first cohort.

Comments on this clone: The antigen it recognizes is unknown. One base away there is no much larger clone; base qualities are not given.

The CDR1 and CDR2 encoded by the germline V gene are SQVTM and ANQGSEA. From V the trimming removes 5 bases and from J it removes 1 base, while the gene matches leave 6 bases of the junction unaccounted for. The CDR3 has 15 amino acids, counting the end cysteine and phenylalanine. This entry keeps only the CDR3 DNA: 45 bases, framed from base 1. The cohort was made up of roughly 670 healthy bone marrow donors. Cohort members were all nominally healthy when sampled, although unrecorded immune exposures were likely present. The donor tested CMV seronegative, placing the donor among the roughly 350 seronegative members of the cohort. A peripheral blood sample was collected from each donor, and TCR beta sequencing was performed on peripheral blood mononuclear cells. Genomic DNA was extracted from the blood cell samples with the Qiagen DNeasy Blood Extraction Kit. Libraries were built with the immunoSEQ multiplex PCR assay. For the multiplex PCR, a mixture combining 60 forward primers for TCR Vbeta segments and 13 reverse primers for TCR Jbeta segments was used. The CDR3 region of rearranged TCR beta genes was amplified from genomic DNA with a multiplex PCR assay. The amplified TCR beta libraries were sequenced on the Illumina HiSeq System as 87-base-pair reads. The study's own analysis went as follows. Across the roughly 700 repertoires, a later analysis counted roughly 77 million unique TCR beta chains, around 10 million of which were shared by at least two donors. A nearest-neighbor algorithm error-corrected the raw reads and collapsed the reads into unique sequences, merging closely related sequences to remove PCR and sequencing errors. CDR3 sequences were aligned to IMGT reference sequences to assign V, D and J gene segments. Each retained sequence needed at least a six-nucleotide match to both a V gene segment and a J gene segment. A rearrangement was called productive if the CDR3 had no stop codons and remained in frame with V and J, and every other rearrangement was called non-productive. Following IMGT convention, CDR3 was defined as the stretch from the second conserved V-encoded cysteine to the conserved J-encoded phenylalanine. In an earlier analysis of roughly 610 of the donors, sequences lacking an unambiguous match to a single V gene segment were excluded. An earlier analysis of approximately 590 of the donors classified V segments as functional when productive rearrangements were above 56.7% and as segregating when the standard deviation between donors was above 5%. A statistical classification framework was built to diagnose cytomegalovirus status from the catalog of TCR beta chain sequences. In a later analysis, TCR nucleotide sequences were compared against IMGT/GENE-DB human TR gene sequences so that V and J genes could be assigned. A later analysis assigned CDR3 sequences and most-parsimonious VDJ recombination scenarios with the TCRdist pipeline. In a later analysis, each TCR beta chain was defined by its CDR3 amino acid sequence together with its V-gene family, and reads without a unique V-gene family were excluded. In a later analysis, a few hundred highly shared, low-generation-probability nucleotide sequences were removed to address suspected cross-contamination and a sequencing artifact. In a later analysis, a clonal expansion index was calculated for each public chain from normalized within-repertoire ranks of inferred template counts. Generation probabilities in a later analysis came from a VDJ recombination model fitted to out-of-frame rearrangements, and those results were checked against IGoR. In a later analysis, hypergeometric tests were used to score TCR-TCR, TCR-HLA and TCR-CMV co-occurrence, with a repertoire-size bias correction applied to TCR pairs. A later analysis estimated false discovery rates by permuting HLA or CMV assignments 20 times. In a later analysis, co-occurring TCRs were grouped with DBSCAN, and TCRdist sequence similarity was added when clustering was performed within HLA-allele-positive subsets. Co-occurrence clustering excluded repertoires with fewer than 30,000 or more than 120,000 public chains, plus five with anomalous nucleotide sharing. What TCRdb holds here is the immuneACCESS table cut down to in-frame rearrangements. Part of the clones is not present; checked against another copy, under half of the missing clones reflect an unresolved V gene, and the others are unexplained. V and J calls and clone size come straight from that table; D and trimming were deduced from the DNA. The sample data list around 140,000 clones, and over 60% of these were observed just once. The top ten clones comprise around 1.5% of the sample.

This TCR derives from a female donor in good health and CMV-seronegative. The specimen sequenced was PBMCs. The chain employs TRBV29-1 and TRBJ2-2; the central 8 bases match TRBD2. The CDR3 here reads CSVLKRGRNTGELFF. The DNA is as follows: TGCAGCGTTCTAAAGCGGGGGCGGAACACCGGGGAGCTGTTTTTT.